This TCR beta chain was sequenced in a study of blood T cell dynamics during melanoma immunotherapy. Study at large: Standard first-line treatment here was pembrolizumab or nivolumab plus ipilimumab in metastatic melanoma.

Profiled with immunoSEQ multiplex PCR; TCRdb holds only in-frame clones, not every one. The sample has some 9,900 clones; 88% are singletons. On this clone itself: What it binds is unknown.

Stated time point: pre-treatment baseline. One draw preceded checkpoint blockade; another followed its first cycle at week 3. No patient had earlier systemic cancer treatment, concurrent immunosuppressants, or another active cancer. The V segment lost 4 bases and the J segment 4 bases; nucleotides outside the gene matches: 7. This CDR3 region has 15 residues. Germline V lookup: CDR1 SEHNR, CDR2 FQNEAQ (reference sequence). General study results and limits: The study could not tell melanoma-specific clones from general immune activation.

This sequence joins TRBV7-9 and TRBJ2-5; TRBD1 agrees at 9 bases. The clonotype was recovered from a human donor with melanoma. This material consisted of blood, taken from a patient treated with checkpoint blockade. The CDR3 sequence: CASSYGTGHRETQYF. Here the CDR3 DNA reads TGTGCCAGCAGCTACGGGACAGGGCATAGAGAGACCCAGTACTTC. The whole variable domain, filled in from reference TRBV7-9 and TRBJ2-5, reads DTGVSQNPRHKITKRGQNVTFRCDPISEHNRLYWYRQTLGQGPEFLTYFQNEAQLEKSRLLSDRFSAERPKGSFSTLEIQRTEQGDSAMYLCASSYGTGHRETQYFGPGTRLLVL.